This TCR beta chain derives from a study of blood T cell repertoires in COVID-19. The CDR3 has 17 residues. V shed 4 bases, J shed 2 bases, and the junction held 7 bases outside the gene matches. Germline lookup yields CDR1 MDHEN and CDR2 SYDVKM. The data were produced by immunoSEQ multiplex PCR, yet TCRdb's version contains in-frame clones alone and is incomplete. The repertoire includes about 150,000 clones, 70% to 85% of them detected once, and around 8.4% sits in the top ten. Material: PBMCs or T cells enriched from blood (not recorded which). V gene TRBV28 combines with J gene TRBJ2-1, with 11 positions matching TRBD2. This receptor was obtained from a man in his forties or fifties who had recovered from COVID-19. The CDR3 protein is CASSSASGGSTYNEQFF. CDR3 nucleotide sequence: TGTGCCAGCAGTTCGGCTAGCGGGGGGTCCACCTACAATGAGCAGTTCTTC.